The 8 T cell receptor beta chains presented below share a single source sample, sequenced in a study of blood T cell repertoires in COVID-19. Generated by immunoSEQ multiplex PCR, the TCRdb table keeps only in-frame clones and is missing some. Among about 280,000 clones listed, less than 85% were seen once. The sequenced sample consisted of PBMCs or T cells enriched from blood (not recorded which). These TCRs come from a woman aged 45 to 65 who had recovered from COVID-19.

V and J are TRBV11-2 and TRBJ2-3, with D tentatively TRBD2 (6 bases). CDR1 and CDR2 from the germline V gene are SGHAT and FQNNGV. V lost 5 bases, J lost 0 bases, and 15 bases lay in between. The CDR3 covers 16 residues. CDR3 sequence reads: CASSRVGGTSTDTQYF. CDR3 nucleotide sequence: TGTGCCAGCAGCCGTGTCGGCGGGACTAGCACAGATACGCAGTATTTT.

The V call is TRBV19, the J call TRBJ2-7; D unresolved. The ends were cut back, 5 bases at V and 0 bases at J, with 11 bases in the middle. The CDR3 has 14 amino acids. In germline, CDR1 is LNHDA, CDR2 SQIVND (reference sequence). CDR3 sequence (DNA): TGTGCCAGTAGTCCCCGACGGAGCTCCTACGAGCAGTACTTC. This translates into CASSPRRSSYEQYF.

This rearrangement joins TRBV3-1 (or the pseudogene TRBV3-2) to TRBJ1-2; D not certain. V shed 4 bases and J shed 3 bases, with 18 bases lying between them. The CDR3 runs to 16 residues. Germline lookup yields CDR1 LGHDT and CDR2 YNNKEL (reference sequence). This chain's CDR3 is CASSPPSGRMDYGYTF. Written as DNA, the CDR3 is TGTGCCAGCAGCCCCCCTAGTGGGAGGATGGACTATGGCTACACCTTC.

The V call is TRBV19, the J call TRBJ1-4; D gene uncertain. This CDR3 contains 15 residues. The V end was cut by 3 bases, the J end by 8 bases, with 16 bases between. The germline gives CDR1 LNHDA, CDR2 SQIVND (reference sequence). The CDR3 nucleotides read TGTGCCAGTAGTATCGGTCCGGGAGTAGGGGAAAAACTGTTTTTT. Encoded protein: CASSIGPGVGEKLFF.

This chain uses TRBV6-1 with TRBJ1-3; D remains unclear. V shed 2 bases and J shed 0 bases, with 14 bases lying between them. Germline CDR1 is MNHNS and CDR2 is SASEGT. The CDR3 runs to 17 residues. The CDR3, as DNA: TGTGCCAGCAGTGAACATGGTGCGGCAAACTCTGGAAACACCATATATTTT. Translation gives CASSEHGAANSGNTIYF.

The chain recombines TRBV29-1 with TRBJ2-7; 8 nucleotides align to TRBD2. This CDR3 has 17 residues. The germline gives CDR1 SQVTM, CDR2 ANQGSEA. V trimming: 2 bases; J trimming: 2 bases; junction bases outside the gene matches: 14. The CDR3 spells CSVERTRLSGGPYEQYF. Here the CDR3 DNA reads TGCAGCGTTGAACGGACTAGACTAAGCGGGGGTCCCTACGAGCAGTACTTC.

The V gene is TRBV21-1, the J gene TRBJ2-7; the listed D gene, TRBD2, was not tested against the DNA. TRBV21-1 is recorded as a pseudogene. There are 14 residues in the CDR3. The CDR3 reads CASSKARHYYEQYF. The CDR3, as DNA: TGTGCCAGCAGCAAAGCGCGGCATTACTACGAGCAGTACTTC.

This clone was seen a single time. The genes are TRBV7-6 and TRBJ1-1, with D possibly matching TRBD1 (6 bases). V lost 5 bases and J 5 bases, leaving 18 bases between the germline ends. The CDR3 is 15 residues long. Looked up from germline, CDR1 is SGHVS and CDR2 is FNYEAQ. The CDR3 region has the DNA TGTGCCAGCAGCATTAAGACAGGAGGATGGACTGAAGCTTTCTTT. Translating it yields CASSIKTGGWTEAFF.